Below are 10 T cell receptor beta chains sequenced from a single sample in a study of spatial heterogeneity in lung cancer. Time point noted: sample taken at primary tumor resection. The sequenced material consisted of unsorted whole RNA from tumor, nontumor lung or frozen PBMC. TCRdb recomputed calls from the 5' RACE reads with MiXCR, one row per CDR3 protein. The sample holds 4,000 to 5,000 distinct CDR3 sequences; around 20% are singletons and the top ten take approximately 22%. This specimen consisted of normal lung tissue next to the tumor, obtained at surgery. Receptor source: a male donor with early-stage non-small cell lung cancer.

On this clonotype itself: This beta chain lies outside the target of a library built for alpha chains; its clone size means little. The V gene is TRBV5-1, the J gene TRBJ2-3; the D is unclear. This CDR3 has 13 residues. The germline V gene encodes CDR1 SGHRS and CDR2 YFSETQ. Trimming stripped 6 bases from V and 5 bases from J, with 13 bases between. The CDR3 DNA reads TGCGCCAGCAAAGTAGACCGGTTAGATACGCAGTATTTT. Residues: CASKVDRLDTQYF.

With respect to this clonotype: This beta chain lies outside the target of a library built for alpha chains; its clone size means little. CDR3 sequence reads: CSARAPGQALSEGYTF. CDR3 nucleotide sequence: TGCAGTGCTAGAGCTCCGGGACAGGCCCTATCCGAGGGCTACACCTTC. The chain couples TRBV20-1 to TRBJ1-2; 8 positions match TRBD1. Per the germline V gene, CDR1 is DFQATT and CDR2 is SNEGSKA (reference sequence). This CDR3 contains 16 residues. Trimming cost V 1 base and J 8 bases; bases outside gene matches: 15.

This clonotype is medium-sized within its sample. This beta chain turned up in a library designed for alpha chains; as an off-target read, its abundance says little. The chain recombines TRBV29-1 with TRBJ2-3; TRBD2 matches 7 bases. The CDR3 runs to 12 residues. J was trimmed by 4 bases and V by 7 bases; bases with no gene match: 5. Germline CDR1 is SQVTM and CDR2 is ANQGSEA. CDR3 bases: TGCAGCGGGGTTCTAGCGGCAGATACGCAGTATTTT. It yields the protein CSGVLAADTQYF.

In its sample, this clonotype is medium-sized (0.01 to 0.1%). The size of this beta chain means little, since it is a stray read in a library made for alpha chains. The chain has TRBV29-1 and TRBJ2-2, with D perhaps TRBD1 (5 bases). Trimming took off 7 bases at V and 0 bases at J, with 9 bases between the two ends. Germline assignment: CDR1 SQVTM and CDR2 ANQGSEA. The CDR3 spans 13 residues. CDR3 amino acids: CSAGISNTGELFF. The CDR3 DNA sequence: TGCAGCGCAGGGATTTCGAACACCGGGGAGCTGTTTTTT.

In the case of this clonotype: Because the library targeted alpha chains, this beta chain is an off-target read whose size means little. V and J are TRBV25-1 and TRBJ1-1; TRBD1 aligns across 7 bases. V lost 5 bases, J lost 5 bases, and 5 bases stayed unmatched. Germline V gives CDR1 MGHDK, CDR2 SYGVNS. The length of the CDR3 is 13 residues. The CDR3 region is CASSLTGETEAFF. The CDR3 DNA is TGTGCCAGCAGTCTTACAGGGGAGACTGAAGCTTTCTTT.

By its share, this clonotype is medium-sized (0.01 to 0.1%). This beta chain is off target for a library built for alpha chains, so its abundance means little. V is TRBV2 and J is TRBJ2-7; 8 nucleotides line up with TRBD1. The CDR3 spans 13 residues. J was trimmed by 1 base and V by 6 bases; bases with no gene match: 2. Germline loops: CDR1 SNHLY, CDR2 FYNNEI. The chain's CDR3 is CASRRDRSYEQYV. CDR3 in DNA: TGTGCCAGCAGGCGGGACAGGTCCTACGAGCAGTACGTC.

By its share, this clonotype is medium-sized. As an off-target read in a library built for alpha chains, this beta chain has a frequency of little significance. This chain uses TRBV24-1 with TRBJ2-1, with 10 bases matching TRBD1. Germline values: CDR1 KGHDR, CDR2 SFDVKD. Unmatched junction bases numbered 8, after V lost 7 bases and J lost 9 bases. The CDR3 totals 14 residues. The CDR3 region is CATSVDRGLGEQFF. The CDR3 region has the DNA TGTGCCACCAGCGTTGACAGGGGGCTAGGTGAGCAGTTCTTC.

This clonotype qualifies as medium-sized. This beta chain lies outside the target of a library built for alpha chains; its clone size means little. This rearrangement joins TRBV5-6 to TRBJ2-3, with a possible D match to TRBD2 (5 bases). The V gene's germline CDR1 is SGHDT and CDR2 YYEEEE. CDR3 length equals 15 residues. The ends were cut back, 4 bases at V and 2 bases at J, with 14 bases in the middle. The CDR3 region has the DNA TGTGCCAGCAGCCAAGTGGCGGGTCTCACAGATACGCAGTATTTT. Translating gives CASSQVAGLTDTQYF.

Of note for this clonotype: This beta chain represents an off-target read in a library built for alpha chains; its size is of limited meaning. The chain combines TRBV7-9 with TRBJ1-5; D not certain. The length of the CDR3 is 9 residues. The germline V gene encodes CDR1 SEHNR and CDR2 FQNEAQ (reference sequence). V was shortened by 2 bases and J by 13 bases, with 3 bases between the two germline ends. This CDR3 reads CASSLLQHF. The CDR3 bases are TGTGCCAGCAGCTTATTGCAGCATTTT.

With regard to this clonotype: As an off-target read in a library built for alpha chains, this beta chain has a frequency of little significance. This rearrangement joins TRBV29-1 to TRBJ1-1; D not certain. Germline CDR1 is SQVTM and CDR2 is ANQGSEA. The CDR3 is 9 residues long. V lost 3 bases, J lost 4 bases, and 0 bases lay in between. The CDR3 sequence: CSVDTEAFF. The CDR3 DNA is TGCAGCGTTGACACTGAAGCTTTCTTT. The full variable domain, completed using reference TRBV29-1 and TRBJ1-1, is SAVISQKPSRDICQRGTSLTIQCQVDSQVTMMFWYRQQPGQSLTLIATANQGSEATYESGFVIDKFPISRPNLTFSTLTVSNMSPEDSSIYLCSVDTEAFFGQGTRLTVV.